This T cell receptor (beta chain) emerged from a study of blood T cells in healthy people across ages. V lost 6 bases, J lost 4 bases, and 18 bases lay in between. This CDR3 contains 15 residues. Germline values: CDR1 SNHLY, CDR2 FYNNEI. Next came a second PCR, run for about 7 to 12 cycles, which used a sample-barcoded 5' primer along with a J-beta primer mix. MiXCR, run by TCRdb on the 5' RACE reads, gives a single entry per CDR3 protein. The table has over 950,000 distinct CDR3 sequences, around 54% seen once. The receptor comes from a woman aged 55 to 70 in good health. The chain couples TRBV2 to TRBJ1-2, with D possibly being TRBD1 (6 bases). Sequences were obtained from blood. The DNA of the CDR3 is TGTGCCAGCAGGCCCAGGACAGACACCCTCTATGGCTACACCTTC. It translates to CASRPRTDTLYGYTF.